This T cell receptor beta chain came from a study of T cells in Graves' hyperthyroidism and ophthalmopathy. Using RNA transcripts as the source, TCR beta CDR3 regions were amplified. HTBI primers were employed in a first-round RT-PCR of the TCR CDR3. TCRdb reanalysed the multiplex PCR reads using MiXCR and keeps one entry per CDR3 protein. Seen here are approximately 590,000 distinct CDR3 sequences, less than 20% observed once, and the top ten hold around 7.3%. This clonotype has more than one count but fewer than ten. An absence of ophthalmopathy progression within 18 months meant stable Graves' hyperthyroidism. The TCR comes from a woman in her 30s with Graves' hyperthyroidism. Sequenced: blood.

The CDR3 loop reads CASSWDLYTGELFF. As DNA, the CDR3 is TGTGCCAGCAGCTGGGACCTCTACACCGGGGAGCTGTTTTTT. V and J are TRBV7-9 and TRBJ2-2; either TRBD1 or TRBD2 may fit D (5 bases each). The germline CDR1 and CDR2 sequences are SEHNR and FQNEAQ (reference sequence). V lost 4 bases to trimming and J lost 3 bases, with 9 bases between them. This CDR3 spans 14 amino acids.